These T cell receptor beta chains were read from a single sample in a study of blood T cell repertoires in COVID-19. Assay: immunoSEQ multiplex PCR; the TCRdb copy retains only in-frame clones and omits some. The sample has some 390,000 clones, around nine tenths seen once. Sequencing was done on a sample of peripheral blood. All receptors come from a human donor in a cohort sampled during active COVID-19. CDR3s include the opening cysteine and the closing phenylalanine or tryptophan. D genes are given only for firm matches. Some rows have no size entry. The others give once, few or many, or a class for an expanded clone.

clone size: -
J gene: TRBJ1-2
D gene: -
V gene: TRBV11-3
CDR3 protein: CASSPFREGWYGYTF
CDR3 DNA: TGTGCCAGCAGCCCATTTCGGGAAGGATGGTATGGCTACACCTTC

clone size: -
J gene: TRBJ1-6
D gene: -
V gene: TRBV11-2
CDR3 protein: CASSWSAYNSPLHF
CDR3 DNA: TGTGCCAGCAGCTGGAGTGCCTACAACTCACCCCTCCACTTT

clone size: -
J gene: TRBJ1-1
D gene: -
V gene: TRBV5-1
CDR3 protein: CASSPRGNRGTEAFF
CDR3 DNA: TGCGCCAGCAGCCCTCGGGGGAATCGGGGCACTGAAGCTTTCTTT

clone size: -
J gene: TRBJ1-5
D gene: TRBD1
V gene: TRBV24-1
CDR3 protein: CATSDTDRPNQPQHF
CDR3 DNA: TGTGCCACCAGTGATACGGACAGGCCCAATCAGCCCCAGCATTTT

clone size: -
J gene: TRBJ1-1
D gene: TRBD1
V gene: TRBV6-1
CDR3 protein: CASSEERGQIFNTEAFF
CDR3 DNA: TGTGCCAGCAGTGAAGAAAGGGGACAGATCTTTAACACTGAAGCTTTCTTT

clone size: -
J gene: TRBJ2-2
D gene: -
V gene: TRBV9
CDR3 protein: CASSRGGAAGELFF
CDR3 DNA: TGTGCCAGCAGTAGGGGCGGGGCGGCAGGGGAGCTGTTTTTT

clone size: -
J gene: TRBJ2-1
D gene: TRBD2
V gene: TRBV27
CDR3 protein: CASSPTRTSGMYNEQFF
CDR3 DNA: TGTGCCAGCAGTCCGACGAGGACTAGCGGGATGTACAATGAGCAGTTCTTC

clone size: -
J gene: TRBJ2-5
D gene: TRBD1
V gene: TRBV5-1
CDR3 protein: CASSQRTGGETQYF
CDR3 DNA: TGCGCCAGCAGCCAGCGGACAGGAGGAGAGACCCAGTACTTC

clone size: -
J gene: TRBJ1-1
D gene: -
V gene: TRBV25-1
CDR3 protein: CASSEGGSTGTEAFF
CDR3 DNA: TGTGCCAGCAGTGAAGGAGGATCAACGGGAACTGAAGCTTTCTTT

clone size: once
J gene: TRBJ2-7
D gene: -
V gene: TRBV19
CDR3 protein: CASIDSLTYEQYF
CDR3 DNA: TGTGCCAGTATTGACAGCCTGACTTACGAGCAGTACTTC

clone size: -
J gene: TRBJ2-1
D gene: -
V gene: TRBV2
CDR3 protein: CASSVGHRYSLRERLDEQFF
CDR3 DNA: TGTGCCAGCAGCGTCGGACACAGGTATAGTCTGCGGGAACGCCTCGATGAGCAGTTCTTC

clone size: once
J gene: TRBJ2-7
D gene: -
V gene: TRBV7-2
CDR3 protein: CASSTIAVAYEQYF
CDR3 DNA: TGTGCCAGCAGTACGATAGCGGTAGCCTACGAGCAGTACTTC

clone size: once
J gene: TRBJ2-1
D gene: TRBD2
V gene: TRBV5-1
CDR3 protein: CASSPGPLAGGSYNEQFF
CDR3 DNA: TGCGCCAGCAGTCCCGGACCCCTAGCGGGGGGCTCCTACAATGAGCAGTTCTTC

clone size: once
J gene: TRBJ1-1
D gene: -
V gene: TRBV5-4
CDR3 protein: CASSFLGGSTEAFF
CDR3 DNA: TGTGCCAGCAGCTTTTTAGGGGGTAGTACTGAAGCTTTCTTT

clone size: once
J gene: TRBJ2-5
D gene: TRBD2
V gene: TRBV7-3
CDR3 protein: CASSSTSGGQETQYF
CDR3 DNA: TGTGCCAGCAGCTCGACTAGCGGGGGACAAGAGACCCAGTACTTC

clone size: -
J gene: TRBJ1-4
D gene: TRBD1
V gene: TRBV18
CDR3 protein: CASSPDRGVVANEKLFF
CDR3 DNA: TGTGCCAGCTCACCGGACAGGGGTGTGGTAGCTAATGAAAAACTGTTTTTT

clone size: -
J gene: TRBJ2-5
D gene: -
V gene: TRBV5-6
CDR3 protein: CASSFVGRETQYF
CDR3 DNA: TGTGCCAGCAGCTTCGTGGGGAGGGAGACCCAGTACTTC

clone size: -
J gene: TRBJ2-7
D gene: TRBD2
V gene: TRBV2
CDR3 protein: CASRESGGVSYEQYF
CDR3 DNA: TGTGCCAGCAGAGAGAGCGGGGGGGTGTCCTACGAGCAGTACTTC

clone size: -
J gene: TRBJ2-7
D gene: TRBD1
V gene: TRBV7-9
CDR3 protein: CASSLKWDRAEEQYF
CDR3 DNA: TGTGCCAGCAGCCTTAAATGGGACAGGGCGGAAGAGCAGTACTTC

clone size: -
J gene: TRBJ1-6
D gene: -
V gene: TRBV6-4
CDR3 protein: CASSDGAVHF
CDR3 DNA: TGTGCCAGCAGTGACGGCGCGGTCCACTTT

clone size: -
J gene: TRBJ2-7
D gene: TRBD1
V gene: TRBV11-2
CDR3 protein: CASSFGQADEQYF
CDR3 DNA: TGTGCCAGCAGCTTTGGACAGGCCGACGAGCAGTACTTC

clone size: -
J gene: TRBJ2-7
D gene: TRBD1
V gene: TRBV11-3
CDR3 protein: CASSLGTGTYEQYF
CDR3 DNA: TGTGCCAGCAGCTTAGGGACAGGAACCTACGAGCAGTACTTC

clone size: -
J gene: TRBJ1-4
D gene: -
V gene: TRBV9
CDR3 protein: CASSETGWSREKLFF
CDR3 DNA: TGTGCCAGCAGCGAAACAGGGTGGTCAAGAGAAAAACTGTTTTTT

clone size: -
J gene: TRBJ2-4
D gene: TRBD1
V gene: TRBV29-1
CDR3 protein: CSVGLGQGFLDIQYF
CDR3 DNA: TGCAGCGTTGGTTTGGGACAGGGGTTCCTTGACATTCAGTACTTC

clone size: -
J gene: TRBJ2-3
D gene: -
V gene: TRBV12-5
CDR3 protein: CASGSRGTSTQYF
CDR3 DNA: TGTGCTAGTGGTTCCCGGGGTACCAGTACGCAGTATTTT

clone size: once
J gene: TRBJ1-3
D gene: -
V gene: TRBV9
CDR3 protein: CASSVSARGTPNTIYF
CDR3 DNA: TGTGCCAGCAGCGTAAGCGCAAGGGGAACGCCAAACACCATATATTTT

clone size: -
J gene: TRBJ1-4
D gene: -
V gene: TRBV6-1
CDR3 protein: CASSEIFNEKLFF
CDR3 DNA: TGTGCCAGCAGTGAAATCTTTAATGAAAAACTGTTTTTT

clone size: -
J gene: TRBJ1-1
D gene: -
V gene: TRBV19
CDR3 protein: CASSISGNTEAFF
CDR3 DNA: TGTGCCAGTAGTATTTCAGGGAACACTGAAGCTTTCTTT

clone size: -
J gene: TRBJ1-1
D gene: -
V gene: TRBV19
CDR3 protein: CASSISQENTEAFF
CDR3 DNA: TGTGCCAGTAGTATCTCACAGGAGAACACTGAAGCTTTCTTT